This TCR beta chain originates from a study of blood T cell repertoires in COVID-19. About the research overall: Both acute and convalescent COVID-19 samples were obtained from the United States, Italy and Spain. The cDNA or gDNA used as material had been derived from T cells, B-cell-depleted T cells, or PBMCs.

The CDR3 is made up of 13 amino acids. Per germline, CDR1 SGHRS and CDR2 YFSETQ. Trimming at V came to 4 bases and at J to 9 bases, leaving 8 bases not matched to a gene. In the source study's methods: Amplifying reference gene primers gave estimates of nucleated cell counts. Clones were read by immunoSEQ multiplex PCR, and TCRdb kept only the in-frame ones, dropping some. V and J calls and clone size are those listed in that table; D and trimming were worked out from the DNA. Among some 110,000 clones listed, about nine tenths were seen once. What was sequenced was peripheral blood. The chain uses TRBV5-1 and TRBJ1-2; 8 bases agree with TRBD1. This TCR was sampled from a human donor in a cohort sampled during active COVID-19. CDR3 nucleotide sequence: TGCGCCAGCAGCCCGCGGACAGGGCTCAGCTACACCTTC. It translates to CASSPRTGLSYTF.